The present T cell receptor beta chain was sequenced within a study of cytomegalovirus exposure and HLA in healthy donors. Study context: In terms of ancestry, the Caucasian-associated cluster contained around 79% of the roughly 400 genotyped donors.

Concerning this clone: What it recognizes is unknown.

The PCR made use of 60 Vbeta and 13 Jbeta primers. The assay was immunoSEQ multiplex PCR, and TCRdb's table has in-frame clones only and misses some. The sample lists 200,000 to 250,000 clones; 70% to 90% were seen once. Study conclusions and caveats: Per a prior analysis, the majority of TCR beta V segments were productive roughly 87% or roughly 30% of the time. In vitro data verified a few CMV-associated chains as specific for CMV antigens.

CDR1 and CDR2 (germline): SGDLS, YYNGEE. This CDR3 is 14 amino acids long. Trimming removed 2 bases at V and 2 bases at J, with 7 bases between. This receptor was obtained from a woman aged 55-70 years in good health and CMV-seropositive. Sequenced sample: PBMCs. The V and J genes are TRBV9 and TRBJ2-2; no firm D call. This CDR3 is CASSVISNTGELFF. The CDR3 DNA follows: TGTGCCAGCAGCGTGATCAGTAACACCGGGGAGCTGTTTTTT.